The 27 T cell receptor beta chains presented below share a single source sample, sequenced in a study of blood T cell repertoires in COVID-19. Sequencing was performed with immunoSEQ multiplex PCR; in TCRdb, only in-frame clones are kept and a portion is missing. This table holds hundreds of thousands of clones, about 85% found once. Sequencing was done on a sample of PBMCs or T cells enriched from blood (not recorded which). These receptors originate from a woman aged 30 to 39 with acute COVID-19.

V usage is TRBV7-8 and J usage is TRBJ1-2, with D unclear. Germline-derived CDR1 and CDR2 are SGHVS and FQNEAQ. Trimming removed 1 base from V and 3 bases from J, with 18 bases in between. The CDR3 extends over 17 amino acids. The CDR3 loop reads CASSLVLLGRIDYGYTF. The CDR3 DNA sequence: TGTGCCAGCAGCTTAGTACTTTTGGGCAGGATCGACTATGGCTACACCTTC.

In nucleotides, the CDR3 is TGTGCCAGCAGTATGGGACAGGGCTATGGCTACACCTTC. It specifies CASSMGQGYGYTF. V is TRBV12-3 or TRBV12-4 and J is TRBJ1-2; 9 nucleotides line up with TRBD1. This CDR3 is built from 13 residues. J gave up 4 bases and V 5 bases, and 2 bases lay outside the gene matches.

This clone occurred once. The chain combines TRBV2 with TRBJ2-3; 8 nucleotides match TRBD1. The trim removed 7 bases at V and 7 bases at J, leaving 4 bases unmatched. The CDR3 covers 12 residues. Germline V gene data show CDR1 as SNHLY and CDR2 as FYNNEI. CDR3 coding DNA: TGTGCCAGCATGGACAGGGCAAATACGCAGTATTTT. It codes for CASMDRANTQYF.

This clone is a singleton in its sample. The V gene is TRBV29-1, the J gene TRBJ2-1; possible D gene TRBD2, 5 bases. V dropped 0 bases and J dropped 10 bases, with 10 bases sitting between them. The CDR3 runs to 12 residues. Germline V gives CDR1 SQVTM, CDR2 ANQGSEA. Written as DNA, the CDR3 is TGCAGCGTTGAAGATCGGGGTGGAGAGCAGTTCTTC. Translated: CSVEDRGGEQFF.

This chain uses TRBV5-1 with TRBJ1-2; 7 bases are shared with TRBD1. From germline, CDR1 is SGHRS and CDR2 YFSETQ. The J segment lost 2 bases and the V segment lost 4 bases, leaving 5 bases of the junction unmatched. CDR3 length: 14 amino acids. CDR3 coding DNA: TGCGCCAGCAGCCCTGGGACAGTGAACTATGGCTACACCTTC. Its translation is CASSPGTVNYGYTF.

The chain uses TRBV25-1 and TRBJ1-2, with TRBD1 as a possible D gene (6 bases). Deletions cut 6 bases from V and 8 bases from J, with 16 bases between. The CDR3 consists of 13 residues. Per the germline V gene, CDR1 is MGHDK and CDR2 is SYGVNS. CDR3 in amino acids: CASREDRDNGYTF. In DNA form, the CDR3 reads TGTGCCAGCAGGGAAGACCGGGACAACGGCTACACCTTC.

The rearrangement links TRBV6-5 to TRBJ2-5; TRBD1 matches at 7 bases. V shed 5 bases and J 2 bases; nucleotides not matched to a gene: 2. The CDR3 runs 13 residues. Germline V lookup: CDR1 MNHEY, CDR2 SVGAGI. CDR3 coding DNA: TGTGCCAGCAGTAGACAGGGACAAGAGACCCAGTACTTC. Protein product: CASSRQGQETQYF.

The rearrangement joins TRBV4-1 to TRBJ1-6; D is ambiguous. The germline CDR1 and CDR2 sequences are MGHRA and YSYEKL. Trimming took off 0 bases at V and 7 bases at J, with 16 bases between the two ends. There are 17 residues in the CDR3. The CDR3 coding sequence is TGCGCCAGCAGCCAAGATTATGGAGAGAGGCTGAATTCACCCCTCCACTTT. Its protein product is CASSQDYGERLNSPLHF.

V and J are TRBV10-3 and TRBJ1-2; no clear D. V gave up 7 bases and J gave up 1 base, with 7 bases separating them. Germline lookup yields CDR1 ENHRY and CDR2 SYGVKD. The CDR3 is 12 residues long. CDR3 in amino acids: CAIKGSNYGYTF. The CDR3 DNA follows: TGTGCCATCAAAGGGAGTAACTATGGCTACACCTTC.

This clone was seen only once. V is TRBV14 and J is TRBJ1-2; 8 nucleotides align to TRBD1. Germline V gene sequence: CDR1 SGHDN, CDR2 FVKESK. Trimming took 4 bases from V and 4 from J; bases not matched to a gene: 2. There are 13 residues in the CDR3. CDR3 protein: CASSPGQGYGYTF. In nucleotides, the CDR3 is TGTGCCAGCAGCCCTGGACAGGGCTATGGCTACACCTTC. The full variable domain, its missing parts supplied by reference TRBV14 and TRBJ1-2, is EAGVTQFPSHSVIEKGQTVTLRCDPISGHDNLYWYRRVMGKEIKFLLHFVKESKQDESGMPNNRFLAERTGGTYSTLKVQPAELEDSGVYFCASSPGQGYGYTFGSGTRLTVV.

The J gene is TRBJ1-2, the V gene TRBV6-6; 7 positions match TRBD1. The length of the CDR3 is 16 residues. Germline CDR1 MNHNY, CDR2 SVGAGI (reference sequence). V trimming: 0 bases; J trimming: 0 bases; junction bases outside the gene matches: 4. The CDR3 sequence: CASSYSGDRANYGYTF. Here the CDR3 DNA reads TGTGCCAGCAGTTACTCGGGGGACAGAGCTAACTATGGCTACACCTTC.

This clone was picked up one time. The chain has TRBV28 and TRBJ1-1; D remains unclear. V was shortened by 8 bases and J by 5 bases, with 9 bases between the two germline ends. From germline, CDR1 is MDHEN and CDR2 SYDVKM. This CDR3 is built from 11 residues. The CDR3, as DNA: TGTGCCAGCGGGCCAAGGACTGAAGCTTTCTTT. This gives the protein CASGPRTEAFF.

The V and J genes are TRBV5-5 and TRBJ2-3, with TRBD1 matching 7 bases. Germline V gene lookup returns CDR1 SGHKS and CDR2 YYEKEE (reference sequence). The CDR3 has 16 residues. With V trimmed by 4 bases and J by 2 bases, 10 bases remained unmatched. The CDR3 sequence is CASSHRDSLYTDTQYF. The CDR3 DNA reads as TGTGCCAGCAGCCATCGGGACAGCCTTTACACAGATACGCAGTATTTT.

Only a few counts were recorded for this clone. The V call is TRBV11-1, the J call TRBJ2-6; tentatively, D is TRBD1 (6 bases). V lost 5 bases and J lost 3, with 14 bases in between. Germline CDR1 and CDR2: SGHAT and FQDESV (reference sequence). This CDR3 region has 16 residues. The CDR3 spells CASSPGALFGANVLTF. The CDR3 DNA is TGTGCCAGCAGCCCAGGGGCCCTGTTTGGGGCCAACGTCCTGACTTTC. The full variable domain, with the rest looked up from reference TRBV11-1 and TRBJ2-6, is EAEVAQSPRYKITEKSQAVAFWCDPISGHATLYWYRQILGQGPELLVQFQDESVVDDSQLPKDRFSAERLKGVDSTLKIQPAELGDSAMYLCASSPGALFGANVLTFGAGSRLTVL.

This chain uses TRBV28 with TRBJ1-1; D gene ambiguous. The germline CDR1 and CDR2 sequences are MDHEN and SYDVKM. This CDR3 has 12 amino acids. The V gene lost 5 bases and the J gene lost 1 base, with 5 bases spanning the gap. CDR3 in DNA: TGTGCCAGCAGTGAGAGGAACACTGAAGCTTTCTTT. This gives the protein CASSERNTEAFF.

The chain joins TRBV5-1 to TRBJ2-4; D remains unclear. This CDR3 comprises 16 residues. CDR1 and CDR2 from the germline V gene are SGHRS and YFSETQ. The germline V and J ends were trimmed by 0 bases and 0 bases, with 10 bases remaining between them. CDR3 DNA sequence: TGCGCCAGCAGCTTGGGGTCAGAGGTAGCCAAAAACATTCAGTACTTC. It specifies CASSLGSEVAKNIQYF. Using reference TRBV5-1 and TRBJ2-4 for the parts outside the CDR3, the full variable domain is KAGVTQTPRYLIKTRGQQVTLSCSPISGHRSVSWYQQTPGQGLQFLFEYFSETQRNKGNFPGRFSGRQFSNSRSEMNVSTLELGDSALYLCASSLGSEVAKNIQYFGAGTRLSVL.

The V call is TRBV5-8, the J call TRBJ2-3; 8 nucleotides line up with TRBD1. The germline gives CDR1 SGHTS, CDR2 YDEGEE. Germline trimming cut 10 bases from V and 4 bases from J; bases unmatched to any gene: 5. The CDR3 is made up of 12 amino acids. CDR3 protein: CAVAGGADTQYF. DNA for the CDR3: TGTGCCGTGGCAGGGGGCGCAGATACGCAGTATTTT.

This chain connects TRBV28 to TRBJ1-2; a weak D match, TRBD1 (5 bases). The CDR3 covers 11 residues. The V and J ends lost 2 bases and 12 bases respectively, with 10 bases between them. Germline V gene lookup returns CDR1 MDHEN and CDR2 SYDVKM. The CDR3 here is CASSLGAAHTF. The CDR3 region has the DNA TGTGCCAGCAGTTTAGGGGCAGCCCACACCTTC.

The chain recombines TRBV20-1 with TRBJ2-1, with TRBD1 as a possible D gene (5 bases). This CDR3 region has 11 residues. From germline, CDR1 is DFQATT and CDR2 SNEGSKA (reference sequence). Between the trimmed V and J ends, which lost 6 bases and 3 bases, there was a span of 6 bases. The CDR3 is CSADNYNEQFF. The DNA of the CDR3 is TGCAGTGCGGACAACTACAATGAGCAGTTCTTC.

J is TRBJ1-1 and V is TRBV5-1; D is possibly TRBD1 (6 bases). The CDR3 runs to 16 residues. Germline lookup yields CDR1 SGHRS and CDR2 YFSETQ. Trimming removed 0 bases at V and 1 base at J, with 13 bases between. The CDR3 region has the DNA TGCGCCAGCAGCTTGGTGTCAGGCAGGGGGAACACTGAAGCTTTCTTT. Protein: CASSLVSGRGNTEAFF.

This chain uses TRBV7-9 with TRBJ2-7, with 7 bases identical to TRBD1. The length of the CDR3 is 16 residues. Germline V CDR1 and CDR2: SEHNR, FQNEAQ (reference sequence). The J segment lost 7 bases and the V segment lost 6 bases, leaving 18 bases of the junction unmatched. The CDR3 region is CASSLNRGKTYGEQYF. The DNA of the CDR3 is TGTGCCAGCAGTTTAAACAGGGGCAAGACCTACGGTGAGCAGTACTTC. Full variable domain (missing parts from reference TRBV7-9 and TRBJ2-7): DTGVSQNPRHKITKRGQNVTFRCDPISEHNRLYWYRQTLGQGPEFLTYFQNEAQLEKSRLLSDRFSAERPKGSFSTLEIQRTEQGDSAMYLCASSLNRGKTYGEQYFGPGTRLTVT.

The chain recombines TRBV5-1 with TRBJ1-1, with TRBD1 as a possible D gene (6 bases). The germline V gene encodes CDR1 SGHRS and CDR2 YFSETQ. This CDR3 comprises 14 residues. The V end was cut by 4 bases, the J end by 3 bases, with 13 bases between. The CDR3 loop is CASSHRDIDTEAFF. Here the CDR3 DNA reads TGCGCCAGCAGCCACAGGGATATCGACACTGAAGCTTTCTTT.

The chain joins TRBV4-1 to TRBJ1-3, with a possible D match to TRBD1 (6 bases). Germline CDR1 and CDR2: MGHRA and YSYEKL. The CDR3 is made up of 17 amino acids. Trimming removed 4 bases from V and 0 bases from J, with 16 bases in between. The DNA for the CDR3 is TGCGCCAGCAGCCCCCGACGAACAGGGTTCTCTGGAAACACCATATATTTT. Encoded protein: CASSPRRTGFSGNTIYF.

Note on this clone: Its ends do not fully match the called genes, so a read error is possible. In DNA form, the CDR3 reads TGTGCCAGCAGTCTAGCGGGAGTTTACGAGCAGTACTTC. Translation gives CASSLAGVYEQYF. This chain uses TRBV12-3 or TRBV12-4 with TRBJ2-7; 10 bases agree with TRBD2. This CDR3 has 13 residues.

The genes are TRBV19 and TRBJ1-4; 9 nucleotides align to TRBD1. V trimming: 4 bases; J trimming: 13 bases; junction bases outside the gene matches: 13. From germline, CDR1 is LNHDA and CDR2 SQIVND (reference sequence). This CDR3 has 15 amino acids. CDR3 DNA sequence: TGTGCCAGTAGTACCACGGGACAGGGTATCTACGGACTGTTTTTT. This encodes CASSTTGQGIYGLFF.

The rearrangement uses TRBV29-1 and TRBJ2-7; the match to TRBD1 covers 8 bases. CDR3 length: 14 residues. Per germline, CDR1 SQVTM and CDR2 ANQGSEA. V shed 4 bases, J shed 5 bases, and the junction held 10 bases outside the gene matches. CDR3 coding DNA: TGCAGCGTTGGTATTGGACAGGGTCTGCACGAGCAGTACTTC. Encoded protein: CSVGIGQGLHEQYF.

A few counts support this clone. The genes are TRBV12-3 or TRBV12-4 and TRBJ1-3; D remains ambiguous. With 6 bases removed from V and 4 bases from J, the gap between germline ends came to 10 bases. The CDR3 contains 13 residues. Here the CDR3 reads CASSPLLGNTIYF. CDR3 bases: TGTGCCAGCAGCCCCCTCTTGGGAAACACCATATATTTT.